One and the same sample provided the 17 T cell receptor beta chains below, sequenced in a study of blood T cell repertoires in COVID-19. The protocol was immunoSEQ multiplex PCR, while the TCRdb copy is restricted to in-frame clones and leaves out a portion. The table has 50,000 to 55,000 clones, 89% seen once. The sample taken for sequencing was peripheral blood. The receptor set was obtained from a man aged 60-69 years with active COVID-19.

The count of this clone is one. The J gene is TRBJ2-2, the V gene TRBV6-6; D gene uncertain. Germline V gene data show CDR1 as MNHNY and CDR2 as SVGAGI (reference sequence). CDR3 length: 15 residues. V lost 7 bases, J lost 5 bases, and 17 bases lay in between. CDR3 nucleotide sequence: TGTGCCAGCAAGACCTCCACTACGTGGACCGGGGAGCTGTTTTTT. Its translation is CASKTSTTWTGELFF.

V and J are TRBV4-2 and TRBJ2-1, with TRBD2 matching over 10 bases. Per germline, CDR1 LGHNA and CDR2 YNFKEQ. This CDR3 is 16 amino acids long. J gave up 2 bases and V 5 bases, and 6 bases lay outside the gene matches. The CDR3 spells CASSSTSGVTYNEQFF. The CDR3 coding sequence is TGTGCCAGCAGCTCTACTAGCGGGGTAACCTACAATGAGCAGTTCTTC.

This clone was seen once. The chain carries TRBV4-1 and TRBJ2-1; 13 positions agree with TRBD2. J was trimmed by 9 bases and V by 3 bases; bases with no gene match: 8. Germline V lookup: CDR1 MGHRA, CDR2 YSYEKL. The CDR3 totals 16 residues. The CDR3 here is CASSHEGLAGASEQFF. CDR3 DNA: TGCGCCAGCAGCCACGAAGGACTAGCGGGAGCGAGTGAGCAGTTCTTC.

This clone was observed a single time. This chain connects TRBV5-6 to TRBJ2-7, with D perhaps matching TRBD2 (6 bases). The CDR3 has 15 amino acids. Per germline, CDR1 SGHDT and CDR2 YYEEEE. Trimming took 0 bases from V and 3 from J, leaving 13 bases between them. The CDR3 coding sequence is TGTGCCAGCAGCTTGGGAGGACGGGAGCTCTACGAGCAGTACTTC. Translation gives CASSLGGRELYEQYF.

This clone counts as large (0.1 to 1%). Here the CDR3 reads CASGRDRTQPQHF. CDR3 in DNA: TGTGCCAGCGGGAGAGATCGTACTCAGCCCCAGCATTTT. This chain joins TRBV6-5 and TRBJ1-5; D unresolved. CDR3 length: 13 amino acids. V was clipped by 8 bases and J by 6 bases, with 14 bases between them. CDR1 and CDR2 (germline): MNHEY, SVGAGI.

The chain has TRBV18 and TRBJ2-4, with D perhaps TRBD2 (6 bases). V lost 0 bases and J lost 15, with 12 bases in between. CDR3 length: 12 residues. Per germline, CDR1 KGHSH and CDR2 LQKENI. CDR3 bases: TGTGCCAGCTCACCACCGGGGGGTTATCGGTACTTC. It encodes CASSPPGGYRYF.

The chain joins TRBV27 to TRBJ2-7; TRBD2 matches at 11 bases. The V gene end was trimmed by 3 bases and the J gene end by 3 bases; junction bases not matched to a gene: 4. Germline values: CDR1 MNHEY, CDR2 SMNVEV (reference sequence). There are 15 residues in the CDR3. The CDR3 loop is CASSFTSGSNYEQYF. The CDR3 DNA follows: TGTGCCAGCAGTTTTACTAGCGGGAGTAACTACGAGCAGTACTTC.

This clone appeared a few times. V and J are TRBV4-3 and TRBJ1-2; the D gene is possibly TRBD1 (6 bases). The CDR3 loop spans 14 amino acids. The germline gives CDR1 LGHNA, CDR2 YSLEER. Trimming took 5 bases from V and 4 from J, leaving 14 bases between them. The CDR3: CASSSRQALYGYTF. CDR3 sequence (DNA): TGCGCCAGCAGCTCTCGACAGGCCCTCTATGGCTACACCTTC.

This chain connects TRBV28 to TRBJ1-5; possible D gene TRBD1, 5 bases. CDR1 is MDHEN, CDR2 SYDVKM, per germline. Deletions cut 5 bases from V and 2 bases from J, with 13 bases between. There are 15 residues in the CDR3. The chain's CDR3 is CASSPNRSRNQPQHF. DNA of the CDR3: TGTGCCAGCAGTCCGAACAGGTCCCGCAATCAGCCCCAGCATTTT.

The rearrangement links TRBV29-1 to TRBJ2-3, with 9 nucleotides matching TRBD2. The germline CDR1 and CDR2 sequences are SQVTM and ANQGSEA. V shed 5 bases, J shed 4 bases, and the junction held 13 bases outside the gene matches. This CDR3 contains 16 residues. CDR3 nucleotides: TGCAGCGTTCAATTTGGGGCGGGAGGGTCCCCAGATACGCAGTATTTT. Its translation is CSVQFGAGGSPDTQYF.

The rearrangement links TRBV7-8 to TRBJ1-5; tentatively, D is TRBD1 (6 bases). CDR1 SGHVS and CDR2 FQNEAQ come from the germline V gene. CDR3 length: 14 residues. Between the trimmed V and J ends, which lost 2 bases and 7 bases, there was a span of 12 bases. The CDR3 reads CASSLSTGYQPQHF. CDR3 coding DNA: TGTGCCAGCAGCTTATCTACAGGGTACCAGCCCCAGCATTTT.

The rearrangement links TRBV29-1 to TRBJ2-5; 7 bases agree with TRBD2. There are 13 residues in the CDR3. CDR1 and CDR2 from the germline V gene are SQVTM and ANQGSEA. The V and J ends lost 4 bases and 5 bases, in that order; junction bases with no gene match: 7. CDR3 loop: CSVVWTSSETQYF. CDR3 DNA: TGCAGCGTTGTCTGGACTAGTTCCGAGACCCAGTACTTC.

This rearrangement joins TRBV6-6 to TRBJ2-3; no clear D. Germline assignment: CDR1 MNHNY and CDR2 SVGAGI (reference sequence). The V end was cut by 8 bases, the J end by 0 bases, with 9 bases between. The CDR3 is 13 amino acids. CDR3 loop: CASSRRSTDTQYF. In DNA form, the CDR3 reads TGTGCCAGCTCCCGCAGGAGCACAGATACGCAGTATTTT.

V gene TRBV6-2 or TRBV6-3 combines with J gene TRBJ2-1, with 8 bases aligning to TRBD1. CDR1 and CDR2 (germline): MNHEY, SVGEGT. The CDR3 loop spans 15 amino acids. V shed 6 bases, J shed 3 bases, and the junction held 7 bases outside the gene matches. The DNA for the CDR3 is TGTGCCAGCAGCCAAAACAGGGGGTTCTACAATGAGCAGTTCTTC. Amino acids: CASSQNRGFYNEQFF.

This clone has more than one count but fewer than ten. The chain employs TRBV5-1 and TRBJ1-1; a possible D gene is TRBD1 (5 bases). The V gene's germline CDR1 is SGHRS and CDR2 YFSETQ. The CDR3 covers 14 residues. V was pared by 4 bases and J by 3 bases, with 13 bases between. CDR3 nucleotides: TGCGCCAGCAGCCGGACGGGAGGGGACACTGAAGCTTTCTTT. It specifies CASSRTGGDTEAFF.

The chain links TRBV10-3 to TRBJ1-1; D perhaps matches TRBD1 (6 bases). The CDR3 is made up of 13 amino acids. CDR1 ENHRY and CDR2 SYGVKD come from the germline V gene. Trimming took off 5 bases at V and 3 bases at J, with 10 bases between the two ends. For the CDR3, the DNA is TGTGCCATCAGTTCCACAGGGTACACTGAAGCTTTCTTT. Translated, it gives CAISSTGYTEAFF.

The chain employs TRBV6-4 and TRBJ2-7; TRBD1 agrees at 8 bases. Trimming at V came to 6 bases and at J to 3 bases, leaving 16 bases not matched to a gene. CDR3 length equals 17 residues. In germline, CDR1 is MRHNA, CDR2 SNTAGT. CDR3 DNA sequence: TGTGCCAGCAGGGGGGCCCTCCGGGACAGGTCGATCTACGAGCAGTACTTC. Translated, it gives CASRGALRDRSIYEQYF.